The T cell receptor (beta chain) under discussion was sequenced for a study of T cells after yellow fever vaccination. General study points: Boosting was followed by the reappearance of most primary-vaccination clones (around 95% CD4, more than 70% CD8).

Germline-derived CDR1 and CDR2 are SGHVS and FNYEAQ. The J segment lost 9 bases and the V segment lost 5 bases, leaving 10 bases of the junction unmatched. This CDR3 has 14 residues. This clonotype was counted ten times or more. No antigen is known for it. One entry per CDR3 protein, called by TCRdb with MiXCR from the 5' RACE reads. Of about 230,000 distinct CDR3 sequences detected, around 6.7% appear once; the ten largest clones hold more than 1%. The rearrangement uses TRBV7-6 and TRBJ2-4, with 7 bases matching TRBD1. The sequenced sample was CD4+ T cells sorted from PBMCs, obtained on the day of the yellow fever booster vaccination. This clonotype was sampled from a man aged 25-45 years who received the YFV17D yellow fever vaccine. The CDR3: CASSKETGLGIQYF. The CDR3 DNA follows: TGTGCCAGCAGCAAGGAGACAGGGCTGGGCATTCAGTACTTC.